The T cell receptor beta chain described here comes from a study of metastatic and nonmetastatic thyroid tumors. At the level of the study: The study looked at repertoires side by side in blood and in tumor or nodule tissue from malignant and benign thyroid patients. Regarding the study as a whole: TCR beta diversity was reportedly significantly higher in malignant thyroid tumors than benign nodules, in blood and tumor.

With MiXCR, TCRdb called clones anew from the PCR reads. In the table there are some 5,000 clones, approximately 30% of which are singletons. Within the sample, this clone is large. The antigen is not known. All patients reached thyroid surgery having received no treatment beforehand. Germline lookup yields CDR1 MNHEY and CDR2 SVGAGI. CDR3 size: 15 residues. The germline V and J ends were trimmed by 0 bases and 5 bases, with 13 bases remaining between them. J is TRBJ1-1 and V is TRBV6-5; no definite D call. Sequenced sample: adjacent normal tissue. This TCR was recovered from a female donor with papillary thyroid cancer or a benign thyroid nodule (not recorded which). Some clones in this sample may be carry-over from other donors' samples. The CDR3 reads CASSYSWTSWTEAFF. DNA for the CDR3: TGTGCCAGCAGTTACTCCTGGACTTCATGGACTGAAGCTTTCTTT.